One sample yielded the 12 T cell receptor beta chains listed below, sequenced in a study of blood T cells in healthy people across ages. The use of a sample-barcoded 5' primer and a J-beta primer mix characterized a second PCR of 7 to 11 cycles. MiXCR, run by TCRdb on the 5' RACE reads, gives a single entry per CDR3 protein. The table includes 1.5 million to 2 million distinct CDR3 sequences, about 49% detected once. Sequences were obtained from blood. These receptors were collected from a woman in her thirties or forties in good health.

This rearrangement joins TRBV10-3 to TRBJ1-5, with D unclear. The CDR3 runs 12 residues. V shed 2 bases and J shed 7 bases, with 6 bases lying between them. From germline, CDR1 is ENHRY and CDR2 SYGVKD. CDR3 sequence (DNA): TGTGCCATCAGTGAGAGCATGCAGCCCCAGCATTTT. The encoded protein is CAISESMQPQHF.

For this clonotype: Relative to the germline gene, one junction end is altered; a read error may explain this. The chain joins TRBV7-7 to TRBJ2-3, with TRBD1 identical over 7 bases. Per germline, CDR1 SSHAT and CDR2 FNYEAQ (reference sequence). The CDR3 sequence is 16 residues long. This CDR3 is CASSLAWDRSTDTQYF. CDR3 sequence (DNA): TGTGCTAGCAGCTTAGCGTGGGACAGAAGCACAGATACGCAGTATTTT.

For the CDR3, the DNA is TGCAGTGCTAGAAACCCCAGGTTAATCGGGGAGCTGTTTTTT. This codes for CSARNPRLIGELFF. The V and J genes are TRBV20-1 and TRBJ2-2; D is ambiguous. The V gene's germline CDR1 is DFQATT and CDR2 SNEGSKA (reference sequence). Trimming cost V 2 bases and J 7 bases, with 14 bases left between them. The CDR3 has 14 residues.

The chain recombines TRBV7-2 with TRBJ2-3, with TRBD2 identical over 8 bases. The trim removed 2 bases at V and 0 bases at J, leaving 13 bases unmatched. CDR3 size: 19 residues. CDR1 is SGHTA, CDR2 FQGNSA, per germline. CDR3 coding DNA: TGTGCCAGCAGCTTATATTTAGCGGGAACACTTTTAAGCACAGATACGCAGTATTTT. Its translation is CASSLYLAGTLLSTDTQYF.

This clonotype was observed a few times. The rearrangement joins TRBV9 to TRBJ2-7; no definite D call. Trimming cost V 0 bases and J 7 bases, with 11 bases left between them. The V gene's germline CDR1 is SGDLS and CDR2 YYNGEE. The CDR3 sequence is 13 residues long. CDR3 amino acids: CASSVAILSEQYF. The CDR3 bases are TGTGCCAGCAGCGTAGCCATCCTATCGGAGCAGTACTTC. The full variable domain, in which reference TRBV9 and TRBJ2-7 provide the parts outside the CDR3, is DSGVTQTPKHLITATGQRVTLRCSPRSGDLSVYWYQQSLDQGLQFLIQYYNGEERAKGNILERFSAQQFPDLHSELNLSSLELGDSALYFCASSVAILSEQYFGPGTRLTVT.

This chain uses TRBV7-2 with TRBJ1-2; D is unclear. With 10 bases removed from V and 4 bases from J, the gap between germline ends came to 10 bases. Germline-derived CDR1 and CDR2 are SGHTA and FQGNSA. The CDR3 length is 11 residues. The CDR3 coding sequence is TGTGCCACCTACACGGTCTATGGCTACACCTTC. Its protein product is CATYTVYGYTF.

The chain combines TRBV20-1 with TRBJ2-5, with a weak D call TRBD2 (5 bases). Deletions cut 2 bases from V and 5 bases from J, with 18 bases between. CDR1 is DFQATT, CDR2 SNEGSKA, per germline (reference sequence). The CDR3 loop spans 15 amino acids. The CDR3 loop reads CSARRGNEVGETQYF. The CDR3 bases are TGCAGTGCTAGACGAGGGAATGAAGTTGGCGAGACCCAGTACTTC.

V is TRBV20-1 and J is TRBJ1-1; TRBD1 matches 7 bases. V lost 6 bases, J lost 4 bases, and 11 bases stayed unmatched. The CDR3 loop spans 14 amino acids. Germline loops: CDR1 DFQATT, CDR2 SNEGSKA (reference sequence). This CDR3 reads CSAEGDSSSTEAFF. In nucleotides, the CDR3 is TGCAGTGCCGAAGGGGACAGTAGTAGCACTGAAGCTTTCTTT.

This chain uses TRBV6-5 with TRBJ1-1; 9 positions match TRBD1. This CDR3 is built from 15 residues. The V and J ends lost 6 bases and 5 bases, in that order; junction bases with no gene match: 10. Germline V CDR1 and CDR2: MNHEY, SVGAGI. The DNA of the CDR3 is TGTGCCAGCAGCTGGGTCCGGACAGGGGAGACTGAAGCTTTCTTT. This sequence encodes CASSWVRTGETEAFF.

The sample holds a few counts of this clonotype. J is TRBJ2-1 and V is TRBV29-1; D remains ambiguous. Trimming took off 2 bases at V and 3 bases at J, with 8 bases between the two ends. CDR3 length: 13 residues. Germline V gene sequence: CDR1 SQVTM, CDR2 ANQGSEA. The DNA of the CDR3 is TGCAGCGTTGAAATAGGTGTCTACAATGAGCAGTTCTTC. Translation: CSVEIGVYNEQFF.

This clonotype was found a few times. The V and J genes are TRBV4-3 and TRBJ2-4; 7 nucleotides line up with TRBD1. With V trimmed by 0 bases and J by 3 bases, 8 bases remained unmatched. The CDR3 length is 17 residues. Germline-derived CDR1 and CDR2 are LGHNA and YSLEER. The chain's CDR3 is CASSQDSRGLSKNIQYF. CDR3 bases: TGCGCCAGCAGCCAAGATTCGAGGGGGCTTAGCAAAAACATTCAGTACTTC.

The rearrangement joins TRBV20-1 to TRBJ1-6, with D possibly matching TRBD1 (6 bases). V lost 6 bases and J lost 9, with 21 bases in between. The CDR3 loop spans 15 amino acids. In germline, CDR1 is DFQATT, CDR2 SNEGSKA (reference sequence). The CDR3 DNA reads TGCAGTGCCCATACGCCGGGACAAAGGTTTTCACCCCTCCACTTT. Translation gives CSAHTPGQRFSPLHF.